These 22 T cell receptor beta chains came from one sample sequenced in a study of beta chain features in type 1 diabetes. Expressed TCRB transcripts got sequenced, as all isolated RNA was reverse transcribed. Generated by immunoSEQ multiplex PCR, the TCRdb table keeps only in-frame clones and is missing some. This sample has about 250,000 clones, with roughly 15% found just once. The sample taken for sequencing was naive CD4+ T cells from blood. Source of these receptors: a woman aged 40-49 years in good health.

The chain combines TRBV20-1 with TRBJ2-7, with a possible D match to TRBD2 (5 bases). Trimming pared 5 bases from V and 6 bases from J, leaving 11 bases between. Germline V gene sequence: CDR1 DFQATT, CDR2 SNEGSKA (reference sequence). The CDR3 runs 11 residues. The CDR3 coding sequence is TGCAGTGCTGAACTAGTTTCCGAGCAGTACTTC. Its translation is CSAELVSEQYF.

The chain couples TRBV6-5 to TRBJ1-2, with 7 bases lining up with TRBD1. Germline lookup yields CDR1 MNHEY and CDR2 SVGAGI. After removal of 7 bases from V and 8 bases from J, the junction contained 13 bases not matched to a gene. The CDR3 covers 14 residues. CDR3 nucleotide sequence: TGTGCCAGCAACACCGCCCAGGGGGTGGGCGGCTACACCTTC. Translation: CASNTAQGVGGYTF.

The rearrangement joins TRBV6-5 to TRBJ2-2; D remains ambiguous. Germline V gene data show CDR1 as MNHEY and CDR2 as SVGAGI. Between the trimmed V and J ends, which lost 4 bases and 0 bases, there was a span of 9 bases. The CDR3 extends over 15 amino acids. The CDR3 reads CASSLRPTNTGELFF. The CDR3 DNA sequence: TGTGCCAGCAGTTTGCGGCCAACGAACACCGGGGAGCTGTTTTTT.

This clone has more than one count but fewer than ten. V gene TRBV18 combines with J gene TRBJ2-1, with 7 nucleotides matching TRBD1. The CDR3 has 18 residues. The germline V gene encodes CDR1 KGHSH and CDR2 LQKENI. The V and J ends lost 1 base and 0 bases, in that order; junction bases with no gene match: 9. The CDR3 region has the DNA TGTGCCAGCTCACCACTAGCTCTGACAGGGAGCTCCTACAATGAGCAGTTCTTC. It specifies CASSPLALTGSSYNEQFF.

The gene calls are TRBV19 and TRBJ1-5; TRBD1 aligns across 9 bases. CDR1 is LNHDA, CDR2 SQIVND, per germline (reference sequence). The V and J ends lost 6 bases and 2 bases, in that order; junction bases with no gene match: 8. The CDR3 contains 16 residues. CDR3 sequence reads: CASSPTGGDGNQPQHF. In nucleotides, the CDR3 is TGTGCCAGTAGCCCTACAGGGGGCGATGGCAATCAGCCCCAGCATTTT.

This clone was counted only a few times. CDR3 bases: TGTGCCAGCAGTTCTCCGCGGGGTGGCGACTCCTACGAGCAGTACTTC. This encodes CASSSPRGGDSYEQYF. V gene TRBV6-5 combines with J gene TRBJ2-7; a weak D match, TRBD2 (6 bases). Deletions cut 4 bases from V and 0 bases from J, with 16 bases between. The CDR3 sequence is 16 residues long. CDR1 MNHEY and CDR2 SVGAGI come from the germline V gene.

In its sample, this clone was seen a few times. This chain joins TRBV6-5 and TRBJ2-1; no clear D. The germline CDR1 and CDR2 sequences are MNHEY and SVGAGI. V was shortened by 6 bases and J by 6 bases, with 9 bases between the two germline ends. This CDR3 is built from 12 residues. The CDR3: CASRDMSNEQFF. CDR3 bases: TGTGCCAGCAGAGACATGTCCAATGAGCAGTTCTTC.

The chain recombines TRBV14 with TRBJ1-5; D might be TRBD1 (5 bases). CDR3 size: 13 residues. V lost 3 bases and J 5 bases, leaving 8 bases between the germline ends. Germline V gene lookup returns CDR1 SGHDN and CDR2 FVKESK. DNA of the CDR3: TGTGCCAGCAGCCAGGGACTTCATCAGCCCCAGCATTTT. Encoded protein: CASSQGLHQPQHF.

V is TRBV7-9 and J is TRBJ1-5; D is unclear. V was trimmed by 1 base and J by 7 bases, leaving 8 bases between them. From germline, CDR1 is SEHNR and CDR2 FQNEAQ (reference sequence). This CDR3 contains 13 residues. The DNA for the CDR3 is TGTGCCAGCAGCTTAGACAGAAACCAGCCCCAGCATTTT. Translation gives CASSLDRNQPQHF.

This chain connects TRBV19 to TRBJ2-5, with D tentatively TRBD1 (5 bases). This CDR3 comprises 14 residues. Per germline, CDR1 LNHDA and CDR2 SQIVND (reference sequence). Trimming stripped 5 bases from V and 1 base from J, with 11 bases between. The CDR3 DNA reads TGTGCCAGTAGTTTCGGACACTCCCAAGAGACCCAGTACTTC. Translating gives CASSFGHSQETQYF.

Only a few counts were recorded for this clone. The V and J genes are TRBV5-1 and TRBJ2-2; 7 bases are shared with TRBD1. Germline values: CDR1 SGHRS, CDR2 YFSETQ. The length of the CDR3 is 15 residues. The trim removed 2 bases at V and 5 bases at J, leaving 6 bases unmatched. Here the CDR3 DNA reads TGCGCCAGCAGCTTCCTTCAGGGGGAAACCGGGGAGCTGTTTTTT. This codes for CASSFLQGETGELFF. The entire variable domain, with the rest obtained from reference TRBV5-1 and TRBJ2-2, is as follows: KAGVTQTPRYLIKTRGQQVTLSCSPISGHRSVSWYQQTPGQGLQFLFEYFSETQRNKGNFPGRFSGRQFSNSRSEMNVSTLELGDSALYLCASSFLQGETGELFFGEGSRLTVL.

This clone was observed a few times. The chain is built from TRBV10-2 and TRBJ2-3; D is ambiguous. CDR1 WSHSY and CDR2 SAAADI come from the germline V gene. This CDR3 is built from 19 residues. With 3 bases removed from V and 2 bases from J, the gap between germline ends came to 24 bases. For the CDR3, the DNA is TGCGCCAGCAGTGATCGGTCGAATGCCCCCCCCCGCGTCACAGATACGCAGTATTTT. The encoded protein is CASSDRSNAPPRVTDTQYF.

This chain links TRBV14 with TRBJ2-5; the match to TRBD2 covers 7 bases. Germline CDR1 reads SGHDN; CDR2 reads FVKESK. V shed 2 bases and J 2 bases; nucleotides not matched to a gene: 5. The CDR3 sequence is 15 residues long. The CDR3 sequence: CASSQTLALQETQYF. In DNA, the CDR3 is TGTGCCAGCAGCCAAACACTAGCGTTGCAAGAGACCCAGTACTTC.

The chain combines TRBV11-2 with TRBJ2-7; D might be TRBD2 (5 bases). This CDR3 spans 14 amino acids. Trimming took 4 bases from V and 3 from J, leaving 13 bases between them. Germline lookup yields CDR1 SGHAT and CDR2 FQNNGV. The CDR3 nucleotides read TGTGCCAGCAGCTCGCTATCCCGGGACTACGAGCAGTACTTC. This codes for CASSSLSRDYEQYF. Supplemented by reference TRBV11-2 and TRBJ2-7, the full variable domain reads EAGVAQSPRYKIIEKRQSVAFWCNPISGHATLYWYQQILGQGPKLLIQFQNNGVVDDSQLPKDRFSAERLKGVDSTLKIQPAKLEDSAVYLCASSSLSRDYEQYFGPGTRLTVT.

This clone was picked up a small number of times. The V and J genes are TRBV7-2 and TRBJ2-2, with 7 bases identical to TRBD1. Trimming took 5 bases from V and 4 from J; bases not matched to a gene: 7. The length of the CDR3 is 15 residues. CDR1 SGHTA and CDR2 FQGNSA come from the germline V gene. The CDR3 loop reads CASSVVTGTTGELFF. Here the CDR3 DNA reads TGTGCCAGCAGCGTGGTGACAGGGACCACCGGGGAGCTGTTTTTT.

Many counts were recorded for this clone. The chain couples TRBV23-1 to TRBJ2-4, with 7 bases fitting TRBD1. TRBV23-1 is known as an ORF, though its function is uncertain. The CDR3 extends over 13 amino acids. J gave up 12 bases and V 2 bases, and 7 bases lay outside the gene matches. The CDR3 sequence: CASSQRGTEHQYF. The CDR3 DNA follows: TGCGCCAGCAGTCAAAGGGGGACAGAGCATCAGTACTTC.

This clone was counted a few times. In DNA, the CDR3 is TGTGCCAGCAGCTTACCCAGAGAAGCTTTCTTT. Protein sequence: CASSLPREAFF. The chain couples TRBV7-9 to TRBJ1-1; no reliable D call. The CDR3 contains 11 residues. Germline CDR1 and CDR2: SEHNR and FQNEAQ (reference sequence). The ends were cut back, 2 bases at V and 8 bases at J, with 6 bases in the middle.

The CDR3 spells CASSLVPAGWDGYTF. The CDR3 nucleotides read TGTGCCAGCAGCTTAGTTCCGGCAGGGTGGGATGGCTACACCTTC. V gene TRBV7-6 combines with J gene TRBJ1-2; D is possibly TRBD1 (5 bases). There are 15 residues in the CDR3. Germline lookup yields CDR1 SGHVS and CDR2 FNYEAQ. V was shortened by 1 base and J by 6 bases, with 15 bases between the two germline ends.

This clone was observed a handful of times. The genes are TRBV2 and TRBJ1-2, with D possibly matching TRBD1 (5 bases). The CDR3 consists of 18 residues. Germline CDR1 and CDR2: SNHLY and FYNNEI. Trimming cost V 0 bases and J 4 bases, with 21 bases left between them. The CDR3 is CASSEAQRGVWVPYGYTF. Here the CDR3 DNA reads TGTGCCAGCAGTGAAGCGCAAAGGGGCGTTTGGGTACCCTATGGCTACACCTTC. The full variable domain, its missing parts supplied by reference TRBV2 and TRBJ1-2, is EPEVTQTPSHQVTQMGQEVILRCVPISNHLYFYWYRQILGQKVEFLVSFYNNEISEKSEIFDDQFSVERPDGSNFTLKIRSTKLEDSAMYFCASSEAQRGVWVPYGYTFGSGTRLTVV.

For the CDR3, the DNA is TGTGCCAGTAGCCGGGGGACTAGCGGGGCCTACTACGAGCAGTACTTC. Translated: CASSRGTSGAYYEQYF. The V gene is TRBV19, the J gene TRBJ2-7; 13 positions agree with TRBD2. The germline gives CDR1 LNHDA, CDR2 SQIVND (reference sequence). V gave up 6 bases and J gave up 3 bases; unmatched junction bases: 8. CDR3 length: 16 amino acids.

The CDR3 region has the DNA TGTGCCAGCAGTGAAGTAGGGGGTGACAATTCACCCCTCCACTTT. Encoded protein: CASSEVGGDNSPLHF. The chain combines TRBV2 with TRBJ1-6, with D possibly matching TRBD1 (6 bases). Trimming removed 1 base from V and 7 bases from J, with 11 bases in between. The CDR3 loop spans 15 amino acids. CDR1 SNHLY and CDR2 FYNNEI come from the germline V gene.

The chain joins TRBV6-1 to TRBJ2-5, with no clear D. This CDR3 is built from 16 residues. In germline, CDR1 is MNHNS, CDR2 SASEGT. The germline V and J ends were trimmed by 0 bases and 0 bases, with 11 bases remaining between them. CDR3 sequence: CASSEAAPPNQETQYF. In DNA, the CDR3 is TGTGCCAGCAGTGAAGCGGCTCCCCCAAACCAAGAGACCCAGTACTTC.